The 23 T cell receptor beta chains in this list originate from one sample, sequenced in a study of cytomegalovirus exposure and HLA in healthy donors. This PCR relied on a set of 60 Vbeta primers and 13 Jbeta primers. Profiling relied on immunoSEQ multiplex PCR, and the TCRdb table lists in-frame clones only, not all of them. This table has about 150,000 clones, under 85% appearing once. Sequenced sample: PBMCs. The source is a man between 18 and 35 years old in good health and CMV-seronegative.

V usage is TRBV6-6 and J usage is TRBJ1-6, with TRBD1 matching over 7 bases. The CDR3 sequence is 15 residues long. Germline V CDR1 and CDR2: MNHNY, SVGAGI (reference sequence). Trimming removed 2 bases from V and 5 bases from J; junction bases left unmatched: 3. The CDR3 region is CASSYPTGDNSPLHF. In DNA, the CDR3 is TGTGCCAGCAGTTACCCCACAGGGGATAATTCACCCCTCCACTTT.

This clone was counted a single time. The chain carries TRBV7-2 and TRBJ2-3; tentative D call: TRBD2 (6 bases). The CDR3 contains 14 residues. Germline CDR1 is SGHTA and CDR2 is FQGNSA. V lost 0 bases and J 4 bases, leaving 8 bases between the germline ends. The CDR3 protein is CASSLAGLADTQYF. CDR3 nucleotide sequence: TGTGCCAGCAGCTTAGCGGGACTGGCAGATACGCAGTATTTT. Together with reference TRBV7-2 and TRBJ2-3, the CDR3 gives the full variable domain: GAGVSQSPSNKVTEKGKDVELRCDPISGHTALYWYRQSLGQGLEFLIYFQGNSAPDKSGLPSDRFSAERTGGSVSTLTIQRTQQEDSAVYLCASSLAGLADTQYFGPGTRLTVL.

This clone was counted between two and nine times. The CDR3 is CASSPQGRVEQFF. CDR3 nucleotides: TGTGCCAGCTCACCGCAGGGTCGGGTTGAGCAGTTCTTC. V is TRBV18 and J is TRBJ2-1, with a possible D match to TRBD1 (5 bases). V gave up 3 bases and J gave up 9 bases, with 12 bases separating them. The CDR3 runs to 13 residues. Germline V lookup: CDR1 KGHSH, CDR2 LQKENI.

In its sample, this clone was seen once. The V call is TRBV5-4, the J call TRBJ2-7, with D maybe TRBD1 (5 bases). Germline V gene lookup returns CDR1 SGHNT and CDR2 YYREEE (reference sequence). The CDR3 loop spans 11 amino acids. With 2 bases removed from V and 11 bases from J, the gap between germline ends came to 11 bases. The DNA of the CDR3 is TGTGCCAGCAGCTTCGAGACAGTCGAGTACTTC. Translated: CASSFETVEYF.

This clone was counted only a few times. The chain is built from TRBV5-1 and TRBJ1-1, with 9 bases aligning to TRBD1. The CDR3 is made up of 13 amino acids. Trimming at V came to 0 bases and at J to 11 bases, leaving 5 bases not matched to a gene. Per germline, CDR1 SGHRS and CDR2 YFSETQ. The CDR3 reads CASSLDRGLLAFF. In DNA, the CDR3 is TGCGCCAGCAGCTTGGACAGGGGGCTGTTGGCTTTCTTT.

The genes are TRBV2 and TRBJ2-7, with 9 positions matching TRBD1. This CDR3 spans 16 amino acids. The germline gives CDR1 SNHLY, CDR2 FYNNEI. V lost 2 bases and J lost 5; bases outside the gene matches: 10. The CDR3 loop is CASSETRGQGVHEQYV. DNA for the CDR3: TGTGCCAGCAGTGAAACGAGGGGACAGGGAGTACACGAGCAGTACGTC.

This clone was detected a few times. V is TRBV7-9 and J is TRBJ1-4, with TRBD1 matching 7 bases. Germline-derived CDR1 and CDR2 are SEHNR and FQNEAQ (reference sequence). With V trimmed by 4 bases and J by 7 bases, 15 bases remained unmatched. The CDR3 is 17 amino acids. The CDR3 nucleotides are TGTGCCAGCAGCTCCGGCATGAGGGGGCTGGCTACTGAAAAACTGTTTTTT. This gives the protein CASSSGMRGLATEKLFF.

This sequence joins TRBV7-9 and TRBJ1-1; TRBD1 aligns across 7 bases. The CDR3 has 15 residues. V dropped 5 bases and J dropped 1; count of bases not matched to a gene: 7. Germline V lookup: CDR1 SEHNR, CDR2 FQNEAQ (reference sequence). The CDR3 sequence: CASSTEDRPNTEAFF. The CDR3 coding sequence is TGTGCCAGCAGCACGGAGGACAGGCCGAACACTGAAGCTTTCTTT.

The CDR3 DNA reads TGTGCCAGCAGCCCTACTAGCGGGGGGCCCAATGAGCAGTTCTTC. Residues: CASSPTSGGPNEQFF. The J gene is TRBJ2-1, the V gene TRBV7-6; 12 nucleotides align to TRBD2. Losses at the gene ends were 5 bases for V and 6 bases for J; bases not matched to a gene: 5. The CDR3 consists of 15 residues. The V gene's germline CDR1 is SGHVS and CDR2 FNYEAQ.

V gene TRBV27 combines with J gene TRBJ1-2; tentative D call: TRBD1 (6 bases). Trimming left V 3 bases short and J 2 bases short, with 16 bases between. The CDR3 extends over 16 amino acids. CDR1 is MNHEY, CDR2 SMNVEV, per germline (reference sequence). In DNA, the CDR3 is TGTGCCAGCAGTTTCTGGGGTGATACAGGGAACTATGGCTACACCTTC. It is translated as CASSFWGDTGNYGYTF.

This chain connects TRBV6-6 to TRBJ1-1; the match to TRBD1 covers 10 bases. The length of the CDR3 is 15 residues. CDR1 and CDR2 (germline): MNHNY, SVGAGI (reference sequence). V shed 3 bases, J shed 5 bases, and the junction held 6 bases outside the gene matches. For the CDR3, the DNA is TGTGCCAGCAGTTATCCGGGACAGGGGAAGACTGAAGCTTTCTTT. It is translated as CASSYPGQGKTEAFF.

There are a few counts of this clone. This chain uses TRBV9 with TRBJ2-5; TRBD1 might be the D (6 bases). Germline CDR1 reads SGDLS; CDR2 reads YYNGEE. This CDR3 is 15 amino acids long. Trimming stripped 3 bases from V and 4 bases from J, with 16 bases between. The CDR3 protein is CASSGGGPRGETQYF. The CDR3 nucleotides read TGTGCCAGCAGCGGAGGGGGACCCCGGGGAGAGACCCAGTACTTC.

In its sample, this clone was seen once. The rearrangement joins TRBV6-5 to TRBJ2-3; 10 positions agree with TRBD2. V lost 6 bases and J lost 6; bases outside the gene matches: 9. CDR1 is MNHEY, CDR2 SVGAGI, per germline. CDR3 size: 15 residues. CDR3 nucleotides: TGTGCCAGCAGACGACTAGCGGGTGCGCAGGATACGCAGTATTTT. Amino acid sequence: CASRRLAGAQDTQYF.

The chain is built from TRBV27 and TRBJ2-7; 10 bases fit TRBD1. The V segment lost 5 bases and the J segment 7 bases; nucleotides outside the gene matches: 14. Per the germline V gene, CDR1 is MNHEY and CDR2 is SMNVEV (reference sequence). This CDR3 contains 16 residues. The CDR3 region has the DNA TGTGCCAGCAGTCCCCGACAGGGGGCCTCTCCGCGTGAGCAGTACGTC. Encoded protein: CASSPRQGASPREQYV.

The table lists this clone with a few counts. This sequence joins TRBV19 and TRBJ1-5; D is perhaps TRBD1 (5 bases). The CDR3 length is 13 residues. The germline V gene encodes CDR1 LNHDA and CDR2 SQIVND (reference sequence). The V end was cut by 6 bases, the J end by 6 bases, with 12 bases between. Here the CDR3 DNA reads TGTGCCAGTAGGGAAGGAGGGGTTCAGCCCCAGCATTTT. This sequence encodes CASREGGVQPQHF.

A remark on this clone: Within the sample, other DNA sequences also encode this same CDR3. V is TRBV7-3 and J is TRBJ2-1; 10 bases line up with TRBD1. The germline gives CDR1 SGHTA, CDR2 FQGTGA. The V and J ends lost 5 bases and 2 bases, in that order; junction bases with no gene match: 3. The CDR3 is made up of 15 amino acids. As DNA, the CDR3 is TGTGCCAGCAGCCTCGACAGGGGGCCCTACAATGAGCAGTTCTTC. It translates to CASSLDRGPYNEQFF.

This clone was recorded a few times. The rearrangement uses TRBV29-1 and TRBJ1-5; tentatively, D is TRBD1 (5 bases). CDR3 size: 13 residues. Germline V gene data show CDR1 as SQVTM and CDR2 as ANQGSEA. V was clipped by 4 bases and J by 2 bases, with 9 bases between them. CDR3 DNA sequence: TGCAGCGTTGGCAGGGAAGGCAATCAGCCCCAGCATTTT. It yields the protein CSVGREGNQPQHF.

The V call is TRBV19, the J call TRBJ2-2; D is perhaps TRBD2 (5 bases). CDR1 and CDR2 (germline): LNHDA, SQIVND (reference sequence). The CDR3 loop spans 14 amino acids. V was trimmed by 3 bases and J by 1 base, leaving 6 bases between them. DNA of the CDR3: TGTGCCAGTAGTATCGGACTGAACACCGGGGAGCTGTTTTTT. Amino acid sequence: CASSIGLNTGELFF.

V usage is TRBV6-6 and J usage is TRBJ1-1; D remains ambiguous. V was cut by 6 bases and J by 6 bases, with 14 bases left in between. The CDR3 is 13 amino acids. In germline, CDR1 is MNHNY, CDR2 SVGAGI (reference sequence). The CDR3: CASRTRVRPEAFF. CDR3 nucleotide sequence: TGTGCCAGCAGAACCCGGGTGAGACCTGAAGCTTTCTTT.

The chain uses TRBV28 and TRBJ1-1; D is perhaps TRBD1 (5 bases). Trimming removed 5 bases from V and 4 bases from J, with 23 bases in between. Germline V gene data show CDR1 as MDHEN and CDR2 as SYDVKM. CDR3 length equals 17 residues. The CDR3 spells CASSAVEGTYVGTEAFF. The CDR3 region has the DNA TGTGCCAGCAGTGCCGTCGAGGGGACTTACGTGGGCACTGAAGCTTTCTTT.

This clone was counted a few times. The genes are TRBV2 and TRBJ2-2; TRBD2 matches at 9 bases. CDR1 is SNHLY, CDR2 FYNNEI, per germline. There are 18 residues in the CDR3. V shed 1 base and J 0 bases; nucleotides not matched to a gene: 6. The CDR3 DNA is TGTGCCAGCAGTGAAGGTAGCGGGGGCTTCGCGAACACCGGGGAGCTGTTTTTT. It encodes CASSEGSGGFANTGELFF.

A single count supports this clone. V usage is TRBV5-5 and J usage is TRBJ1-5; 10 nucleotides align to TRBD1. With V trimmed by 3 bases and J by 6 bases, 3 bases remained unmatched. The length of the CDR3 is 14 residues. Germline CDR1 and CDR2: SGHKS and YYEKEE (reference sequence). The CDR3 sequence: CASSWGQGSQPQHF. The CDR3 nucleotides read TGTGCCAGCAGCTGGGGACAGGGGTCTCAGCCCCAGCATTTT. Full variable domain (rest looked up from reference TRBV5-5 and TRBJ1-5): DAGVTQSPTHLIKTRGQQVTLRCSPISGHKSVSWYQQVLGQGPQFIFQYYEKEERGRGNFPDRFSARQFPNYSSELNVNALLLGDSALYLCASSWGQGSQPQHFGDGTRLSIL.

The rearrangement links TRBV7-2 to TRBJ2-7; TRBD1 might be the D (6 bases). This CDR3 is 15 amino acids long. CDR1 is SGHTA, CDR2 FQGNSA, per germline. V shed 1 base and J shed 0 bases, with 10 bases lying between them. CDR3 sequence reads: CASSLGQAISYEQYF. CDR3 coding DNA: TGTGCCAGCAGCTTAGGACAGGCAATCTCCTACGAGCAGTACTTC.